This T cell receptor beta chain was recorded in a study of blood T cell repertoires in COVID-19. TCRdb's table, derived via immunoSEQ multiplex PCR, lists solely in-frame clones and lacks some. The sample has more than 25,000 clones, about 70% seen once. The CDR3 has 15 amino acids. V was shortened by 0 bases and J by 4 bases, with 12 bases between the two germline ends. Germline CDR1 is LGHDT and CDR2 is YNNKEL (reference sequence). The chain carries TRBV3-1 (or the pseudogene TRBV3-2) and TRBJ1-1; a possible D gene is TRBD1 (6 bases). Sequenced: peripheral blood. The sequence was collected from a human donor in a cohort sampled during active COVID-19. CDR3 protein: CASSQDLQGSTEAFF. CDR3 nucleotides: TGTGCCAGCAGCCAAGATCTCCAGGGGTCCACTGAAGCTTTCTTT.